Presented here are 17 T cell receptor beta chains from one specimen sequenced in a study of blood T cells in healthy people across ages. Alongside a J-beta primer mix, a sample-barcoded 5' primer served in a second PCR lasting roughly 7 to 11 cycles. TCRdb passed the 5' RACE reads through MiXCR, listing each CDR3 protein once. The repertoire holds 780,000 or so distinct CDR3 sequences, with about 61% as singletons. Sequencing input: blood. These receptors all stem from a man between 35 and 55 years old in good health.

This chain connects TRBV24-1 to TRBJ2-3; D is perhaps TRBD1 (6 bases). Germline CDR1 reads KGHDR; CDR2 reads SFDVKD. Trimming shortened V by 4 bases and J by 3 bases, and 16 bases separated the two germline ends. The CDR3 extends over 16 amino acids. CDR3 sequence: CATSDPTGWGTDTQYF. The CDR3 DNA sequence: TGTGCCACCAGTGACCCCACAGGGTGGGGGACAGATACGCAGTATTTT.

Turning to this clonotype: The junction departs from germline at one end; a sequencing error may be responsible. The chain joins TRBV11-3 to TRBJ2-3; D remains unclear. Germline CDR1 is SGHNT and CDR2 is YENEEA. The CDR3 is 15 amino acids. The CDR3 coding sequence is TGCGCCAGCAGCTTGGTCTCCGGCCCCCCAGATACGCTGTATTTT. Translation: CASSLVSGPPDTLYF.

In this sample, this clonotype turned up many times. This sequence joins TRBV10-3 and TRBJ1-2, with a weak D call TRBD1 (6 bases). V was cut by 2 bases and J by 8 bases, with 24 bases left in between. The length of the CDR3 is 17 residues. Germline CDR1 and CDR2: ENHRY and SYGVKD. The CDR3 coding sequence is TGTGCCATCAGTGAGAACTTCGCGGGGGCCAGCGCGGAGGGCTACACCTTC. Its translation is CAISENFAGASAEGYTF.

This clonotype occurred a few times. The genes are TRBV27 and TRBJ2-4; D possibly corresponds to TRBD1 (6 bases). CDR1 MNHEY and CDR2 SMNVEV come from the germline V gene (reference sequence). The CDR3 has 14 amino acids. Trimming cost V 3 bases and J 6 bases, with 12 bases left between them. As DNA, the CDR3 is TGTGCCAGCAGTTTTCAGGGGCCGGGAAACATTCAGTACTTC. Translated: CASSFQGPGNIQYF.

CDR3 sequence: CASSQGGGFLETQYF. The CDR3 region has the DNA TGTGCCAGCAGCCAGGGGGGGGGTTTTCTGGAGACCCAGTACTTC. This sequence joins TRBV28 and TRBJ2-5; possibly TRBD1 or TRBD2 for D (7 bases each). CDR3 length equals 15 residues. With 6 bases removed from V and 5 bases from J, the gap between germline ends came to 19 bases. Looked up from germline, CDR1 is MDHEN and CDR2 is SYDVKM.

J is TRBJ1-5 and V is TRBV6-2 or TRBV6-3, with D possibly matching TRBD1 (5 bases). This CDR3 region has 14 residues. CDR1 and CDR2 (germline): MNHEY, SVGEGT. Between the trimmed V and J ends, which lost 2 bases and 5 bases, there was a span of 10 bases. The CDR3 sequence: CASSYGRGDQPQHF. The CDR3 DNA reads TGTGCCAGCAGTTACGGTCGGGGGGATCAGCCCCAGCATTTT.

CDR3 bases: TGTGCCAGCAGTTCATCCGGGACAGCTAACTATGGCTACACCTTC. Its translation: CASSSSGTANYGYTF. The rearrangement joins TRBV27 to TRBJ1-2, with 7 bases that match TRBD1. Losses at the gene ends were 4 bases for V and 0 bases for J; bases not matched to a gene: 5. This CDR3 is built from 15 residues. Germline V lookup: CDR1 MNHEY, CDR2 SMNVEV (reference sequence).

There are a few counts of this clonotype. V and J are TRBV10-3 and TRBJ2-7; tentative D call: TRBD2 (5 bases). With 4 bases removed from V and 8 bases from J, the gap between germline ends came to 12 bases. The CDR3 extends over 12 amino acids. CDR1 ENHRY and CDR2 SYGVKD come from the germline V gene. This CDR3 is CAISGNGDKQYF. The CDR3 nucleotides are TGTGCCATCAGTGGGAACGGGGATAAGCAGTACTTC.

This clonotype was seen repeatedly, ten times or more. The chain is built from TRBV24-1 and TRBJ2-5; perhaps D is TRBD1 or TRBD2 (5 bases each). The CDR3 spans 13 residues. Germline V gene lookup returns CDR1 KGHDR and CDR2 SFDVKD. V gave up 7 bases and J gave up 1 base, with 9 bases separating them. The CDR3 loop is CATSRDGQETQYF. The CDR3 DNA follows: TGTGCCACCAGCCGGGACGGCCAAGAGACCCAGTACTTC.

The chain is built from TRBV9 and TRBJ2-3; D is ambiguous. In germline, CDR1 is SGDLS, CDR2 YYNGEE. CDR3 length: 13 amino acids. The V gene lost 3 bases and the J gene lost 2 bases, with 7 bases spanning the gap. The CDR3 nucleotides read TGTGCCAGCAGCGGAGCAATCACAGATACGCAGTATTTT. This sequence encodes CASSGAITDTQYF.

The chain employs TRBV5-1 and TRBJ2-3; 7 bases are shared with TRBD2. CDR1 and CDR2 (germline): SGHRS, YFSETQ. V lost 5 bases and J lost 0; bases outside the gene matches: 9. This CDR3 comprises 16 residues. The CDR3 coding sequence is TGCGCCAGCAGGCCGGGGGGAGCAGGGAGCACAGATACGCAGTATTTT. It codes for CASRPGGAGSTDTQYF.

V is TRBV29-1 and J is TRBJ2-1, with 10 bases lining up with TRBD2. Trimming removed 4 bases from V and 0 bases from J; junction bases left unmatched: 3. Looked up from germline, CDR1 is SQVTM and CDR2 is ANQGSEA. The CDR3 sequence is 15 residues long. CDR3 amino acids: CSVASGSVSYNEQFF. The CDR3 DNA reads TGCAGCGTTGCTAGCGGGAGCGTCTCCTACAATGAGCAGTTCTTC.

There are a few counts of this clonotype. The chain employs TRBV5-4 and TRBJ2-3, with D hard to call. Per germline, CDR1 SGHNT and CDR2 YYREEE (reference sequence). Trimming shortened V by 4 bases and J by 4 bases, and 16 bases separated the two germline ends. This CDR3 spans 15 amino acids. CDR3 sequence (DNA): TGTGCCAGCAGCGGCCGGGCCTACGAGGCAGATACGCAGTATTTT. Its translation: CASSGRAYEADTQYF.

The sample holds many counts of this clonotype. The chain recombines TRBV6-2 or TRBV6-3 with TRBJ2-3; D remains ambiguous. The germline CDR1 and CDR2 sequences are MNHEY and SVGEGT. The V end lost 7 bases, the J end lost 6 bases, and 11 bases lay between the germline ends. The CDR3 covers 12 residues. CDR3: CASKVGLDTQYF. The CDR3 region has the DNA TGTGCCAGCAAAGTCGGCTTGGATACGCAGTATTTT.

The rearrangement links TRBV7-2 to TRBJ1-5, with D unresolved. The CDR3 loop spans 15 amino acids. Trimming left V 5 bases short and J 5 bases short, with 16 bases between. Germline assignment: CDR1 SGHTA and CDR2 FQGNSA. The CDR3 sequence: CASSTQPAADQPQHF. Here the CDR3 DNA reads TGTGCCAGCAGCACACAACCGGCCGCGGATCAGCCCCAGCATTTT.

This clonotype has a handful of counts. J is TRBJ2-5 and V is TRBV19, with D perhaps TRBD1 (5 bases). There are 15 residues in the CDR3. From germline, CDR1 is LNHDA and CDR2 SQIVND (reference sequence). The germline V and J ends were trimmed by 1 base and 5 bases, with 14 bases remaining between them. In nucleotides, the CDR3 is TGTGCCAGTAGTATAGGCAGGGCGAGTCGGGAGACCCAGTACTTC. Translation: CASSIGRASRETQYF.

A few counts support this clonotype. This chain links TRBV21-1 with TRBJ2-3; TRBD2 was called by the table and not checked on the DNA. TRBV21-1 is a known pseudogene. CDR3 length equals 20 residues. CDR3 nucleotides: TGTGCCAGCAGCAAAGACGGTAGCGGGGGGGTTAGACGTCTATCAGATACGCAGTATTTT. Protein sequence: CASSKDGSGGVRRLSDTQYF.